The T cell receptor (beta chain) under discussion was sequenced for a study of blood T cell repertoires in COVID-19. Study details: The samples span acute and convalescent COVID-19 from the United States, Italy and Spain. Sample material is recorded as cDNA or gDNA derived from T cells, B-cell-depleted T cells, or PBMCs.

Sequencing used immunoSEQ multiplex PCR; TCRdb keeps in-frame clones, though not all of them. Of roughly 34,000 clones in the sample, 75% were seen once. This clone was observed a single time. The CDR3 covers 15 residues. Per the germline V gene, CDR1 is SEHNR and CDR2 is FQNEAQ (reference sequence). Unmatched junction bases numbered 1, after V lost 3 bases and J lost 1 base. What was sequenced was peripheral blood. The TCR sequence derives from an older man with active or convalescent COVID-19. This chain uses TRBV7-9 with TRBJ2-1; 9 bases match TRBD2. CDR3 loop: CASSFSGSSYNEQFF. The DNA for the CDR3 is TGTGCCAGCAGCTTTAGCGGGAGTTCCTACAATGAGCAGTTCTTC.